These 9 T cell receptor beta chains originate from one sample sequenced in a study of PD-L1 blockade in urothelial cancer (dated by TCRdb to about 2017). Receptor libraries were prepared by the immunoSEQ multiplex PCR assay. What TCRdb holds here is the immuneACCESS table cut down to in-frame rearrangements. Part of the clones is not present; checked against another copy, under half of the missing clones reflect an unresolved V gene, and the others are unexplained. This sample has 45,000 to 50,000 clones in its table, and around 80% of those were observed once. The ten top clones hold 8.8% of the sample. Per the publication, the time point label means: peripheral blood 6 weeks after treatment start. The sample was PBMCs, taken around atezolizumab (anti-PD-L1) treatment. The receptors shown here come from an older man with urothelial cancer.

The chain uses TRBV19 and TRBJ1-4; 9 positions match TRBD1. The junction had 11 bases not matched to a gene; V was cut back by 5 bases and J by 7 bases. CDR3 length equals 16 residues. The germline V gene encodes CDR1 LNHDA and CDR2 SQIVND (reference sequence). The CDR3 DNA follows: TGTGCCAGTAGTCCGGGACGGACAGGGGAGGGTGAAAAACTGTTTTTT. Amino acid sequence: CASSPGRTGEGEKLFF.

The chain joins TRBV7-3 to TRBJ1-5; a possible D gene is TRBD1 (5 bases). V lost 3 bases and J lost 3, with 9 bases in between. Germline CDR1 and CDR2: SGHTA and FQGTGA. The CDR3 contains 14 residues. In nucleotides, the CDR3 is TGTGCCAGCAGCTTGGGGGGAAACAATCAGCCCCAGCATTTT. Its protein product is CASSLGGNNQPQHF. Based on the CDR3 plus reference TRBV7-3 and TRBJ1-5, the full variable domain is GAGVSQTPSNKVTEKGKYVELRCDPISGHTALYWYRQSLGQGPEFLIYFQGTGAADDSGLPNDRFFAVRPEGSVSTLKIQRTERGDSAVYLCASSLGGNNQPQHFGDGTRLSIL.

V and J are TRBV5-1 and TRBJ2-2; 8 positions match TRBD2. The CDR3 contains 13 residues. J lost 7 bases, V lost 4 bases, and 3 bases had no gene match. CDR1 is SGHRS and CDR2 is YFSETQ in the germline V gene. The CDR3 reads CASSTGGDGELFF. The CDR3, as DNA: TGCGCCAGCAGCACGGGAGGGGACGGGGAGCTGTTTTTT.

This clone turned up a few times. The chain carries TRBV10-3 and TRBJ1-5; 7 nucleotides match TRBD1. Germline V gene lookup returns CDR1 ENHRY and CDR2 SYGVKD. Germline trimming cut 8 bases from V and 0 bases from J; bases unmatched to any gene: 10. This CDR3 spans 16 amino acids. CDR3 sequence reads: CAIGEPRGYSNQPQHF. The CDR3 nucleotides read TGTGCCATCGGGGAACCCAGGGGGTATAGCAATCAGCCCCAGCATTTT.

V and J are TRBV5-1 and TRBJ2-3; D is perhaps TRBD1 (6 bases). This CDR3 is 13 amino acids long. Between the trimmed V and J ends, which lost 0 bases and 7 bases, there was a span of 9 bases. Germline assignment: CDR1 SGHRS and CDR2 YFSETQ. The DNA of the CDR3 is TGCGCCAGCAGCTTGGGGACAGCCAATACGCAGTATTTT. Amino acid sequence: CASSLGTANTQYF.

The V gene is TRBV6-5, the J gene TRBJ2-7, with TRBD1 matching 8 bases. CDR1 and CDR2 from the germline V gene are MNHEY and SVGAGI. Germline trimming cut 0 bases from V and 7 bases from J; bases unmatched to any gene: 5. The CDR3 contains 14 residues. The CDR3, as DNA: TGTGCCAGCAGTTACTCGGAGGACAGGGTGGAGCAGTACTTC. It encodes CASSYSEDRVEQYF.

For the CDR3, the DNA is TGTGCCAGTAGTCCCTCACCGGGACTAGCGGTAAATGAGCAGTTCTTC. Amino acid sequence: CASSPSPGLAVNEQFF. This chain joins TRBV19 and TRBJ2-1; 11 bases fit TRBD2. The CDR3 spans 16 residues. Germline V gives CDR1 LNHDA, CDR2 SQIVND (reference sequence). J gave up 7 bases and V 5 bases, and 10 bases lay outside the gene matches.

The CDR3 DNA reads as TGTGCCAGCAGTGTCCGTGCCGTGGAGGGAGGATATAGCAATCAGCCCCAGCATTTT. Protein sequence: CASSVRAVEGGYSNQPQHF. The rearrangement joins TRBV6-1 to TRBJ1-5; D is uncertain. V was clipped by 4 bases and J by 0 bases, with 22 bases between them. The CDR3 length is 19 residues. Germline values: CDR1 MNHNS, CDR2 SASEGT.

A single count supports this clone. The chain employs TRBV28 and TRBJ2-6; unclear D gene. The CDR3 is 14 residues long. Looked up from germline, CDR1 is MDHEN and CDR2 is SYDVKM. V lost 4 bases and J lost 2, with 6 bases in between. The CDR3 reads CASSYSTGANVLTF. In nucleotides, the CDR3 is TGTGCCAGCAGTTACAGTACTGGGGCCAACGTCCTGACTTTC.